What follows are 13 T cell receptor beta chains derived from one specimen sequenced in a study of identical twins. TCRdb called the 5' RACE reads again in MiXCR, with one record for every CDR3 protein. Of about 480,000 distinct CDR3 sequences listed, 12% to 15% were seen once; the top ten hold around 0.57%. The sample was also reused in another study, on yellow fever vaccine responses in identical twins.

Source material: CD4+ T cells sorted from blood. These receptors were collected from a woman younger than 35 in good health.

In its sample, this clonotype was seen a few times. DNA of the CDR3: TGTGCCAGCAGCAAAGATGCAGGGCGGGGCTACGAGCAGTACTTC. It codes for CASSKDAGRGYEQYF. The chain links TRBV21-1 to TRBJ2-7; the table's D call TRBD1 went unverified against the DNA. TRBV21-1 is labeled a pseudogene. The CDR3 sequence is 15 residues long.

The chain is built from TRBV2 and TRBJ2-2; possibly TRBD1 or TRBD2 for D (6 bases each). Germline V gene sequence: CDR1 SNHLY, CDR2 FYNNEI. The length of the CDR3 is 14 residues. V was clipped by 7 bases and J by 1 base, with 10 bases between them. The chain's CDR3 is CASKGGENTGELFF. For the CDR3, the DNA is TGTGCCAGCAAGGGGGGAGAGAACACCGGGGAGCTGTTTTTT.

A few counts support this clonotype. This chain uses TRBV6-2 or TRBV6-3 with TRBJ2-1; D not resolved. V was trimmed by 6 bases and J by 9 bases, leaving 12 bases between them. The germline V gene has CDR1 MNHEY and CDR2 SVGEGT. This CDR3 is built from 12 residues. This CDR3 is CASSRYVGEQFF. The CDR3 DNA is TGTGCCAGCAGCCGTTACGTTGGTGAGCAGTTCTTC.

The chain carries TRBV6-2 or TRBV6-3 and TRBJ2-3; a weak D match, TRBD1 (6 bases). The CDR3 consists of 16 residues. Germline V lookup: CDR1 MNHEY, CDR2 SVGEGT. The V end lost 0 bases, the J end lost 3 bases, and 13 bases lay between the germline ends. This CDR3 is CASSYSQADRTDTQYF. CDR3 DNA sequence: TGTGCCAGCAGTTACTCGCAAGCGGACAGAACAGATACGCAGTATTTT.

This clonotype was recorded a few times. The rearrangement uses TRBV9 and TRBJ2-3; TRBD1 might be the D (5 bases). V was shortened by 0 bases and J by 6 bases, with 11 bases between the two germline ends. From germline, CDR1 is SGDLS and CDR2 YYNGEE. The CDR3 length is 14 residues. DNA for the CDR3: TGTGCCAGCAGCGTAGTACAAGGGGCCGATACGCAGTATTTT. Its protein product is CASSVVQGADTQYF.

This clonotype was counted at least ten times. This chain uses TRBV7-2 with TRBJ2-5; unclear D gene. Trimming took 4 bases from V and 2 from J, leaving 8 bases between them. Germline values: CDR1 SGHTA, CDR2 FQGNSA. The CDR3 runs to 13 residues. CDR3 in amino acids: CASSYSPQETQYF. In DNA form, the CDR3 reads TGTGCCAGCAGCTATTCCCCACAAGAGACCCAGTACTTC.

Only a few counts were recorded for this clonotype. This chain connects TRBV18 to TRBJ2-7, with TRBD1 matching over 7 bases. Germline lookup yields CDR1 KGHSH and CDR2 LQKENI. The V segment lost 1 base and the J segment 3 bases; nucleotides outside the gene matches: 3. The CDR3 extends over 14 amino acids. The CDR3 spells CASSPQGASYEQYF. Here the CDR3 DNA reads TGTGCCAGCTCACCACAGGGGGCAAGCTACGAGCAGTACTTC.

This chain links TRBV24-1 with TRBJ1-1; 8 bases match TRBD1. CDR3 length: 15 residues. V trimming: 3 bases; J trimming: 5 bases; junction bases outside the gene matches: 7. The germline V gene has CDR1 KGHDR and CDR2 SFDVKD. CDR3 coding DNA: TGTGCCACCAGTGATGGACAGGGAATAGGTACTGAAGCTTTCTTT. This translates into CATSDGQGIGTEAFF.

Many counts were recorded for this clonotype. The chain carries TRBV2 and TRBJ2-2; TRBD1 is a possible D gene (5 bases). Germline V gives CDR1 SNHLY, CDR2 FYNNEI. CDR3 length: 14 residues. The V end lost 6 bases, the J end lost 2 bases, and 10 bases lay between the germline ends. The chain's CDR3 is CASSEDTNTGELFF. The CDR3 DNA is TGTGCCAGCAGCGAGGACACCAACACCGGGGAGCTGTTTTTT.

V is TRBV7-3 and J is TRBJ2-6; TRBD1 matches at 7 bases. The CDR3 has 18 amino acids. The germline CDR1 and CDR2 sequences are SGHTA and FQGTGA. V gave up 2 bases and J gave up 8 bases; unmatched junction bases: 15. Here the CDR3 reads CASSLRRQGIVPSNVLTF. The CDR3 DNA reads as TGTGCCAGCAGCTTACGACGACAGGGTATTGTTCCGTCCAACGTCCTGACTTTC.

This clonotype was detected a few times. The chain links TRBV5-1 to TRBJ2-7; D is tentatively TRBD1 or TRBD2 (5 bases each). The length of the CDR3 is 17 residues. V dropped 2 bases and J dropped 7 bases, with 25 bases sitting between them. Per the germline V gene, CDR1 is SGHRS and CDR2 is YFSETQ. CDR3 protein: CASSFFSGQTRKGEQYF. Written as DNA, the CDR3 is TGCGCCAGCAGCTTCTTTTCGGGGCAGACGAGAAAGGGAGAGCAGTACTTC.

This clonotype was detected many times. V is TRBV9 and J is TRBJ1-5; 7 bases line up with TRBD1. The CDR3 is 15 residues long. V dropped 3 bases and J dropped 0; count of bases not matched to a gene: 3. Germline V gene sequence: CDR1 SGDLS, CDR2 YYNGEE. CDR3 nucleotides: TGTGCCAGCAGCGCCCAGGGGGGTAGCAATCAGCCCCAGCATTTT. Encoded protein: CASSAQGGSNQPQHF.

The V gene is TRBV5-1, the J gene TRBJ2-2; a weak D match, TRBD1 (5 bases). CDR3 length: 16 residues. V lost 0 bases and J 0 bases, leaving 9 bases between the germline ends. Germline V gene data show CDR1 as SGHRS and CDR2 as YFSETQ. Here the CDR3 DNA reads TGCGCCAGCAGCTTGGTGGTCAGGGCGAACACCGGGGAGCTGTTTTTT. This gives the protein CASSLVVRANTGELFF. The whole variable domain, filled in from reference TRBV5-1 and TRBJ2-2, reads KAGVTQTPRYLIKTRGQQVTLSCSPISGHRSVSWYQQTPGQGLQFLFEYFSETQRNKGNFPGRFSGRQFSNSRSEMNVSTLELGDSALYLCASSLVVRANTGELFFGEGSRLTVL.